A selection of T cell receptor beta chains follows, all from one sample in a study of blood T cell repertoires in COVID-19. Sequencing used immunoSEQ multiplex PCR; TCRdb keeps in-frame clones, though not all of them. The sample shows some 360,000 clones, roughly 90% of them seen only once. The sample consisted of PBMCs or T cells enriched from blood (not recorded which). The receptors derive from a woman aged 25 to 39 who had been exposed to COVID-19. Each CDR3 is given with its conserved first and last residue. D genes are given only for firm matches. Rows may omit the clone size; those that give it use once, few, many or a size class.

size	J	D	V	CDR3	DNA
.	TRBJ2-7	.	TRBV11-3	CASSSRGGGDDGAYEQYF	TGTGCCAGCAGCTCAAGGGGAGGAGGGGACGACGGAGCCTACGAGCAGTACTTC
once	TRBJ1-5	.	TRBV7-2	CASHIRGDSNQPQHF	TGTGCCAGCCACATTCGGGGGGATAGCAATCAGCCCCAGCATTTT
few	TRBJ2-1	.	TRBV4-1	CASSQDSSYNEQFF	TGCGCCAGCAGCCAAGACAGCTCCTACAATGAGCAGTTCTTC
.	TRBJ1-1	TRBD1	TRBV7-3	CASSQGDRGEAFF	TGTGCCAGCAGCCAAGGAGACAGGGGTGAAGCTTTCTTT
few	TRBJ1-6	.	TRBV6-5	CASSYSLPGNSPLHF	TGTGCCAGCAGTTACTCGCTTCCAGGGAATTCACCCCTCCACTTT
.	TRBJ1-2	.	TRBV27	CASSFQADSFVYGYTF	TGTGCCAGCAGTTTTCAGGCTGACAGTTTTGTCTATGGCTACACCTTC
.	TRBJ1-1	.	TRBV28	CASSSGGRAFF	TGTGCCAGCAGTTCGGGGGGGCGCGCTTTCTTT
.	TRBJ2-1	TRBD2	TRBV19	CASGQGLNPNEQFF	TGTGCCAGTGGGCAGGGACTAAACCCCAATGAGCAGTTCTTC
.	TRBJ1-1	TRBD1	TRBV5-1	CASNLGQGGKNTEAFF	TGCGCCAGCAACCTAGGACAGGGGGGAAAGAACACTGAAGCTTTCTTT
.	TRBJ1-5	.	TRBV21-1	CASSPSTGPFNQPQHF	TGTGCCAGCAGCCCCTCCACAGGACCTTTCAATCAGCCCCAGCATTTT
.	TRBJ1-2	.	TRBV5-4	CASSLVQGNYGYTF	TGTGCCAGCAGCTTGGTTCAGGGGAACTATGGCTACACCTTC
.	TRBJ2-3	.	TRBV3-1/TRBV3-2	CASSPFSRDTQYF	TGTGCCAGCAGCCCATTTTCTCGGGATACGCAGTATTTT
.	TRBJ2-5	.	TRBV7-9	CASSPPYEQETQYF	TGTGCCAGCAGCCCGCCCTACGAGCAAGAGACCCAGTACTTC
.	TRBJ2-7	.	TRBV3-1/TRBV3-2	CASSRNSLRGSYEQYF	TGTGCCAGCAGTCGCAATTCCCTTAGGGGCTCCTACGAGCAGTACTTC
.	TRBJ1-5	.	TRBV28	CASLSSAGDRNQPQHF	TGTGCCAGCCTCTCCTCTGCAGGGGATCGGAATCAGCCCCAGCATTTT
.	TRBJ2-1	.	TRBV5-1	CASSLSGIYDEQFF	TGCGCCAGCAGCTTATCCGGGATCTACGATGAGCAGTTCTTC
.	TRBJ1-2	TRBD1	TRBV6-4	CASNPIPGQGSYGYTF	TGTGCCAGCAACCCGATACCCGGACAGGGATCATATGGCTACACCTTC
.	TRBJ2-2	.	TRBV11-2	CASSFAQKYTGELFF	TGTGCCAGCAGCTTTGCACAGAAGTACACCGGGGAGCTGTTTTTT
.	TRBJ2-2	TRBD1	TRBV11-2	CASSLQGAVGELFF	TGTGCCAGCAGCTTACAGGGGGCGGTCGGGGAGCTGTTTTTT